These T cell receptor beta chains were read from a single sample in a study of immune cell composition in non-small cell lung cancer. Assay used: immunoSEQ multiplex PCR; TCRdb lists only in-frame clones, some missing. The profile shows approximately 9,000 clones, 70% to 80% of them singletons. Material for sequencing was non-adjacent lung tissue. Receptor source: a human donor with non-small cell lung cancer. CDR3s include the opening cysteine and the closing phenylalanine or tryptophan. A D gene is named only where the DNA matches it firmly. Clone size is not always given. Where it is, it says once, few, many or a class for expanded clones.

TRBJ1-5,TRBV19,.,TRBD1,CATTTGYQPQHF,TGTGCCACCACGACAGGGTATCAGCCCCAGCATTTT
TRBJ1-3,TRBV18,few,.,CASSPGPSNGNTIYF,TGTGCCAGCTCACCGGGGCCCTCAAATGGAAACACCATATATTTT
TRBJ2-1,TRBV5-1,.,.,CASSFSRGGDYNEQFF,TGCGCCAGCAGCTTCTCCCGCGGGGGCGACTACAATGAGCAGTTCTTC
TRBJ1-1,TRBV5-4,.,.,CASSLWWQADTEAFF,TGTGCCAGCAGCTTGTGGTGGCAGGCCGACACTGAAGCTTTCTTT
TRBJ2-2,TRBV7-9,.,.,CAGGTRSSTGELFF,TGTGCCGGTGGTACTAGAAGTTCCACCGGGGAGCTGTTTTTT
TRBJ2-2,TRBV13,medium-sized,TRBD2,CASSSPTSGGELFF,TGTGCCAGCAGCTCACCAACTAGCGGCGGGGAGCTGTTTTTT
TRBJ1-4,TRBV7-2,.,.,CASSLAATNEKLFF,TGTGCCAGCAGCTTAGCCGCAACTAATGAAAAACTGTTTTTT
TRBJ1-6,TRBV19,large,.,CASMWGRGISPLHF,TGTGCCAGTATGTGGGGCCGCGGCATATCACCCCTCCACTTT
TRBJ2-5,TRBV7-2,.,.,CASSLQWGGTQYF,TGTGCCAGCAGCTTGCAATGGGGAGGGACCCAGTACTTC
TRBJ2-5,TRBV5-1,few,TRBD2,CASSLAGGGSSETQYF,TGCGCCAGCAGCTTGGCCGGGGGGGGCTCGTCGGAGACCCAGTACTTC
TRBJ2-2,TRBV7-3,few,.,CASSPRQSPGELFF,TGTGCCAGCAGCCCTCGACAGTCCCCCGGGGAGCTGTTTTTT
TRBJ2-3,TRBV9,.,TRBD2,CASSVGSGSTDTQYF,TGTGCCAGCAGCGTAGGTAGCGGGAGCACAGATACGCAGTATTTT
TRBJ1-4,TRBV28,.,.,CASRDWTATNEKLFF,TGTGCCAGCAGAGATTGGACAGCAACTAATGAAAAACTGTTTTTT
TRBJ1-2,TRBV5-3,.,.,CARSAYGYTF,TGTGCCAGAAGCGCATATGGCTACACCTTC
TRBJ1-1,TRBV6-5,.,.,CASSYNRAEAFF,TGTGCCAGCAGTTACAATAGGGCTGAAGCTTTCTTT
TRBJ1-5,TRBV28,.,.,CASSPHFSNQPQHF,TGTGCCAGCAGCCCCCACTTTAGCAATCAGCCCCAGCATTTT
TRBJ2-7,TRBV9,.,TRBD1,CASSVGGQARYEQYF,TGTGCCAGCAGCGTAGGGGGACAGGCCCGCTACGAGCAGTACTTC
TRBJ1-1,TRBV5-6,few,.,CASSLLMNTEAFF,TGTGCCAGCAGCTTATTAATGAACACTGAAGCTTTCTTT
TRBJ1-5,TRBV5-6,few,.,CASSLAPGDDQPQHF,TGTGCCAGCAGCTTGGCCCCAGGGGACGATCAGCCCCAGCATTTT